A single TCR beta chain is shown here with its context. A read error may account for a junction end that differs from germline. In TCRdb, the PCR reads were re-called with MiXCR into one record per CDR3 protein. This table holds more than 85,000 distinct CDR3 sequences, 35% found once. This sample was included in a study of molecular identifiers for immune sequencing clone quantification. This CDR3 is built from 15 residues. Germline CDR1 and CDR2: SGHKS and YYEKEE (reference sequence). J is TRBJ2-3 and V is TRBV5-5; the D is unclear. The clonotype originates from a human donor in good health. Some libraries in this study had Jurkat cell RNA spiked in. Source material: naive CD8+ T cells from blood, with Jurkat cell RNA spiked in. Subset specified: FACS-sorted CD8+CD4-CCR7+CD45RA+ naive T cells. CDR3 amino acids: CASSFGSASTDTQFF. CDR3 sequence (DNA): TGTGCCAGCAGCTTCGGCAGTGCAAGCACAGATACGCAGTTTTTT.